What follows are 23 T cell receptor beta chains derived from one specimen sequenced in a study of human T cells and chemical hapten exposure. Noted time point: patch test 3, about 24 weeks after DPC sensitization. Treatment here: therapeutic diphenylcyclopropenone sensitization with weekly scalp DPC. TCRdb independently ran MiXCR on the RACE reads; one entry per CDR3 protein. Counted here are about 92,000 distinct CDR3 sequences, approximately 10% occurring once; the ten biggest clones make up around 1.1%. This specimen was whole blood, taken in connection with sensitization to the hapten diphenylcyclopropenone (DPC). Every receptor here comes from a woman under 40 with alopecia areata. Some clones in this sample may be carry-over from other donors' samples.

This clonotype was seen repeatedly, ten times or more. Written as DNA, the CDR3 is TGTGCCAGCAGTGAATCGGGCGCCAGGGCACCCCTCCACTTT. It yields the protein CASSESGARAPLHF. The rearrangement joins TRBV6-4 to TRBJ1-6, with a tentative D call TRBD1 (5 bases). CDR1 is MRHNA, CDR2 SNTAGT, per germline. The CDR3 length is 14 residues. V was pared by 3 bases and J by 11 bases, with 14 bases between.

This clonotype was detected ten times or more. The V and J genes are TRBV4-1 and TRBJ2-2; D might be TRBD1 or TRBD2, each matching 5 bases. Germline V gene data show CDR1 as MGHRA and CDR2 as YSYEKL. The CDR3 length is 15 residues. The V end was cut by 1 base, the J end by 7 bases, with 13 bases between. This chain's CDR3 is CASSQGDLQGGELFF. Here the CDR3 DNA reads TGCGCCAGCAGCCAAGGGGACCTGCAGGGCGGGGAGCTGTTTTTT.

This clonotype was observed a handful of times. The V and J genes are TRBV29-1 and TRBJ1-3; D is ambiguous. The germline V gene has CDR1 SQVTM and CDR2 ANQGSEA. The ends were cut back, 7 bases at V and 0 bases at J, with 10 bases in the middle. The CDR3 totals 13 residues. CDR3 DNA: TGCAGCGCCGAAGGACTCTCTGGAAACACCATATATTTT. Amino acid sequence: CSAEGLSGNTIYF. The full variable domain, in which reference TRBV29-1 and TRBJ1-3 provide the parts outside the CDR3, is SAVISQKPSRDICQRGTSLTIQCQVDSQVTMMFWYRQQPGQSLTLIATANQGSEATYESGFVIDKFPISRPNLTFSTLTVSNMSPEDSSIYLCSAEGLSGNTIYFGEGSWLTVV.

The rearrangement links TRBV20-1 to TRBJ1-4; D not certain. Germline assignment: CDR1 DFQATT and CDR2 SNEGSKA (reference sequence). The V gene lost 3 bases and the J gene lost 1 base, with 12 bases spanning the gap. This CDR3 is 15 amino acids long. In DNA form, the CDR3 reads TGCAGTGCTAGGGAAATTGGGGTAACTAATGAAAAACTGTTTTTT. This codes for CSAREIGVTNEKLFF.

The chain is built from TRBV30 and TRBJ2-1, with 7 bases matching TRBD2. Per germline, CDR1 GTSNPN and CDR2 SVGIG (reference sequence). The V gene end was trimmed by 5 bases and the J gene end by 8 bases; junction bases not matched to a gene: 0. CDR3 length equals 10 residues. CDR3 bases: TGTGCCTGGGGGAGGGATGAGCAGTTCTTC. Translating it yields CAWGRDEQFF.

The chain uses TRBV29-1 and TRBJ2-7; D may be TRBD2 (5 bases). V dropped 5 bases and J dropped 2 bases, with 16 bases sitting between them. The germline CDR1 and CDR2 sequences are SQVTM and ANQGSEA. The CDR3 consists of 14 residues. The CDR3 reads CSVRGSRDTYEQYF. In nucleotides, the CDR3 is TGCAGCGTTAGAGGGTCTAGGGATACCTACGAGCAGTACTTC.

This clonotype was seen at least ten times. The chain carries TRBV28 and TRBJ1-1; no clear D. Per germline, CDR1 MDHEN and CDR2 SYDVKM. The ends were cut back, 5 bases at V and 4 bases at J, with 8 bases in the middle. This CDR3 is 12 amino acids long. CDR3 sequence (DNA): TGTGCCAGCAGTCCCCTGACCACTGAAGCTTTCTTT. It is translated as CASSPLTTEAFF.

In its sample, this clonotype was seen many times. The V call is TRBV7-9, the J call TRBJ2-1; 12 bases agree with TRBD2. The V gene end was trimmed by 4 bases and the J gene end by 4 bases; junction bases not matched to a gene: 2. Germline V gene lookup returns CDR1 SEHNR and CDR2 FQNEAQ (reference sequence). The CDR3 runs 15 residues. The CDR3 coding sequence is TGTGCCAGCAGCTCCGGGACTAGCGGGTACAATGAGCAGTTCTTC. Its protein product is CASSSGTSGYNEQFF.

This clonotype turned up a few times. This sequence joins TRBV25-1 and TRBJ1-5, with TRBD1 matching 11 bases. V dropped 2 bases and J dropped 4; count of bases not matched to a gene: 1. CDR1 is MGHDK, CDR2 SYGVNS, per germline. The CDR3 is 15 residues long. The CDR3 region is CASSEGTGGNQPQHF. The CDR3 DNA reads as TGTGCCAGCAGTGAAGGGACAGGGGGTAATCAGCCCCAGCATTTT.

This clonotype was detected many times. V is TRBV7-9 and J is TRBJ1-2; D call uncertain. Between the trimmed V and J ends, which lost 1 base and 8 bases, there was a span of 14 bases. The V gene's germline CDR1 is SEHNR and CDR2 FQNEAQ (reference sequence). CDR3 length equals 14 residues. CDR3 DNA sequence: TGTGCCAGCAGCTTAGTAGGCTCAGGACGGGGCTACACCTTC. Amino acid sequence: CASSLVGSGRGYTF. Variable domain in full (rest from reference TRBV7-9 and TRBJ1-2): DTGVSQNPRHKITKRGQNVTFRCDPISEHNRLYWYRQTLGQGPEFLTYFQNEAQLEKSRLLSDRFSAERPKGSFSTLEIQRTEQGDSAMYLCASSLVGSGRGYTFGSGTRLTVV.

The rearrangement joins TRBV5-1 to TRBJ2-2, with D perhaps matching TRBD2 (6 bases). The V gene lost 7 bases and the J gene lost 6 bases, with 16 bases spanning the gap. Germline V CDR1 and CDR2: SGHRS, YFSETQ. The CDR3 is 14 residues long. The CDR3 region is CASAARGDPGELFF. The CDR3 DNA reads TGCGCCAGCGCCGCGCGCGGGGACCCCGGGGAGCTGTTTTTT. Full variable domain (outside the CDR3, taken from reference TRBV5-1 and TRBJ2-2): KAGVTQTPRYLIKTRGQQVTLSCSPISGHRSVSWYQQTPGQGLQFLFEYFSETQRNKGNFPGRFSGRQFSNSRSEMNVSTLELGDSALYLCASAARGDPGELFFGEGSRLTVL.

The table lists this clonotype with many counts. The rearrangement joins TRBV4-2 to TRBJ1-5; D not certain. V was clipped by 0 bases and J by 5 bases, with 11 bases between them. Looked up from germline, CDR1 is LGHNA and CDR2 is YNFKEQ. This CDR3 region has 15 residues. CDR3 DNA sequence: TGTGCCAGCAGCCAAGATCTGGGGTCCCATCAGCCCCAGCATTTT. Protein sequence: CASSQDLGSHQPQHF.

In this sample, this clonotype turned up many times. The J gene is TRBJ2-2, the V gene TRBV28; TRBD1 matches 7 bases. The CDR3 has 17 residues. With V trimmed by 10 bases and J by 6 bases, 20 bases remained unmatched. The germline V gene encodes CDR1 MDHEN and CDR2 SYDVKM. The CDR3 nucleotides are TGTGCCACCAGACAGTCCGCCCCGCGAGGGGGCCCCGGGGAGCTGTTTTTT. Its protein product is CATRQSAPRGGPGELFF.

The gene calls are TRBV19 and TRBJ1-1, with 9 bases identical to TRBD1. Trimming removed 5 bases from V and 6 bases from J; junction bases left unmatched: 10. Germline V gene lookup returns CDR1 LNHDA and CDR2 SQIVND (reference sequence). The CDR3 consists of 15 residues. Written as DNA, the CDR3 is TGTGCCAGTAGTGTCACCGGGACAGGGACCTCTGAAGCTTTCTTT. Protein: CASSVTGTGTSEAFF.

This clonotype was detected ten times or more. The gene calls are TRBV5-1 and TRBJ1-2; 8 positions match TRBD1. Germline CDR1 is SGHRS and CDR2 is YFSETQ. The CDR3 runs 16 residues. After removal of 0 bases from V and 8 bases from J, the junction contained 12 bases not matched to a gene. The CDR3 DNA follows: TGCGCCAGCAGCTTGGGGATAGGACAGGGAATTCGCGGCTACACCTTC. Translated, it gives CASSLGIGQGIRGYTF.

The rearrangement uses TRBV9 and TRBJ2-3; no firm D call. The germline V gene has CDR1 SGDLS and CDR2 YYNGEE. CDR3 length: 12 residues. V gave up 3 bases and J gave up 4 bases, with 6 bases separating them. The CDR3, as DNA: TGTGCCAGCAGCGCCCCTCCAGATACGCAGTATTTT. As protein: CASSAPPDTQYF.

Here the CDR3 reads CSARGQQYNEQFF. For the CDR3, the DNA is TGCAGTGCTAGGGGGCAACAATACAATGAGCAGTTCTTC. The chain employs TRBV20-1 and TRBJ2-1, with D tentatively TRBD1 (5 bases). The CDR3 has 13 residues. Germline CDR1 reads DFQATT; CDR2 reads SNEGSKA (reference sequence). V gave up 3 bases and J gave up 4 bases, with 10 bases separating them.

The sample holds many counts of this clonotype. The V and J genes are TRBV10-1 and TRBJ2-2; D ambiguous. The CDR3 is 14 residues long. Trimming took 5 bases from V and 7 from J, leaving 14 bases between them. Germline CDR1 reads WNHNN; CDR2 reads SYGVQD (reference sequence). CDR3 amino acids: CASSLARNGGELFF. The CDR3 DNA reads as TGCGCCAGCAGTCTCGCTAGGAACGGCGGGGAGCTGTTTTTT.

In this sample, this clonotype turned up many times. The chain uses TRBV30 and TRBJ1-1, with D unclear. Trimming took off 4 bases at V and 1 base at J, with 10 bases between the two ends. CDR1 GTSNPN and CDR2 SVGIG come from the germline V gene (reference sequence). This CDR3 region has 13 residues. The CDR3 loop is CAWNIGENTEAFF. CDR3 DNA sequence: TGTGCCTGGAACATAGGTGAGAACACTGAAGCTTTCTTT. Supplemented by reference TRBV30 and TRBJ1-1, the full variable domain reads SQTIHQWPATLVQPVGSPLSLECTVEGTSNPNLYWYRQAAGRGLQLLFYSVGIGQISSEVPQNLSASRPQDRQFILSSKKLLLSDSGFYLCAWNIGENTEAFFGQGTRLTVV.

This chain links TRBV28 with TRBJ1-1; 7 bases fit TRBD1. The CDR3 contains 15 residues. Germline CDR1 and CDR2: MDHEN and SYDVKM. With V trimmed by 7 bases and J by 2 bases, 10 bases remained unmatched. CDR3: CASKLRGGKNTEAFF. The CDR3 DNA reads TGTGCCAGCAAGCTCAGGGGGGGAAAAAACACTGAAGCTTTCTTT. Full variable domain (missing parts from reference TRBV28 and TRBJ1-1): DVKVTQSSRYLVKRTGEKVFLECVQDMDHENMFWYRQDPGLGLRLIYFSYDVKMKEKGDIPEGYSVSREKKERFSLILESASTNQTSMYLCASKLRGGKNTEAFFGQGTRLTVV.

This clonotype has only a few counts. The V gene is TRBV6-5, the J gene TRBJ1-5; a possible D gene is TRBD1 (5 bases). There are 15 residues in the CDR3. The ends were cut back, 0 bases at V and 4 bases at J, with 10 bases in the middle. CDR1 MNHEY and CDR2 SVGAGI come from the germline V gene. CDR3 residues: CASSYSLGLNQPQHF. CDR3 DNA: TGTGCCAGCAGTTACTCCCTGGGACTAAATCAGCCCCAGCATTTT.

There are many counts of this clonotype. Germline and junction disagree at one end, which may indicate a read error. The chain joins TRBV3-1 to TRBJ2-2; no clear D gene. The CDR3 extends over 16 amino acids. Germline assignment: CDR1 LGHDT and CDR2 YNNKEL (reference sequence). The CDR3: CASSQVSGWNPGELFF. CDR3 coding DNA: TGTGCCAGCAGCCAAGTCTCAGGTTGGAACCCCGGGGAGCTGTTTTTT.

In its sample, this clonotype was seen a few times. The chain is built from TRBV29-1 and TRBJ2-1; 10 nucleotides line up with TRBD2. The CDR3 is 14 residues long. With 7 bases clipped from V and 5 bases from J, the junction kept 8 bases outside the gene matches. Germline V lookup: CDR1 SQVTM, CDR2 ANQGSEA. The DNA for the CDR3 is TGCAGCGCTGTTACTAGCGGGACCCACAATGAGCAGTTCTTC. This gives the protein CSAVTSGTHNEQFF.